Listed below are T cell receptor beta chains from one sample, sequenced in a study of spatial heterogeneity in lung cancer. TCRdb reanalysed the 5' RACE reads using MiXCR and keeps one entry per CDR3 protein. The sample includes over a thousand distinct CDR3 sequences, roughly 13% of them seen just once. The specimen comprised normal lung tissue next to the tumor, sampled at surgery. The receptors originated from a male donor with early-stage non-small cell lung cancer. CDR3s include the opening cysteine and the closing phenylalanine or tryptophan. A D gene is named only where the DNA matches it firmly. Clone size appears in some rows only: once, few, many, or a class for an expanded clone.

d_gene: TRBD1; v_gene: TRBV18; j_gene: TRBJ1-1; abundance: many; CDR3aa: CASSPDRGNTEAFF; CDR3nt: TGTGCCAGCTCACCCGACAGGGGAAACACTGAAGCTTTCTTT
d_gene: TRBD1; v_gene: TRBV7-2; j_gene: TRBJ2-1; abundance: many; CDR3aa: CASSEQGAGGQFF; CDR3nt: TGTGCCAGCTCAGAGCAGGGGGCGGGCGGGCAGTTCTTC
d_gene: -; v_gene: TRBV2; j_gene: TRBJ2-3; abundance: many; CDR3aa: CASGEWDTQYF; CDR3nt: TGTGCCAGCGGGGAGTGGGATACGCAGTATTTT
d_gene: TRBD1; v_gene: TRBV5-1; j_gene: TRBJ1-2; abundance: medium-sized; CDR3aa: CASSTLLLGTASFHSYGYTF; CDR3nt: TGCGCCAGCAGCACTTTACTCTTGGGGACAGCCTCATTCCACTCTTATGGCTACACCTTC
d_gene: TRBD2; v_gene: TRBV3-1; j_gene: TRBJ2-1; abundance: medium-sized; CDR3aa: CASRRTSASSYNEQFF; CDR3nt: TGTGCCAGCAGACGAACTAGCGCGAGCTCCTACAATGAGCAGTTCTTC
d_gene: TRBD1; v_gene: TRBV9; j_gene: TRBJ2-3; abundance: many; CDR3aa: CASSAMTGAQGDTQYF; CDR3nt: TGTGCCAGCAGCGCAATGACAGGGGCGCAGGGAGATACGCAGTATTTT
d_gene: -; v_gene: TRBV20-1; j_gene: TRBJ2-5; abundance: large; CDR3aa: CSAINWDGTQYF; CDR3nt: TGCAGTGCTATAAACTGGGATGGGACCCAGTACTTC
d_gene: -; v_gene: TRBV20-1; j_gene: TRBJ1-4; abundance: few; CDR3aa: CSASLAGAEKLFF; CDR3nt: TGCAGTGCTAGTCTGGCAGGTGCTGAAAAACTGTTTTTT
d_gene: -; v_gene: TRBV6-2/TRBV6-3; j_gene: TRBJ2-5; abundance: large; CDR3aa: CASRREGTSGTQYF; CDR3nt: TGTGCCAGCAGGAGAGAGGGTACATCCGGGACCCAGTACTTC
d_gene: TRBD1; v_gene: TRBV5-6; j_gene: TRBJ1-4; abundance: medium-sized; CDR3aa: CASSLDRGASALNEKLFF; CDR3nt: TGTGCCAGCAGCTTGGACAGGGGGGCGTCAGCCCTTAATGAAAAACTGTTTTTT
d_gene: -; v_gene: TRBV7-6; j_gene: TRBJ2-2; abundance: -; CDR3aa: CASSLGTSTGELFF; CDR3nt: TGTGCCAGCAGCTTAGGGACCTCCACCGGGGAGCTGTTTTTT
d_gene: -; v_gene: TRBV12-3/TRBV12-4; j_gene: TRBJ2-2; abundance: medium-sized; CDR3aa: CASSLGTGELFF; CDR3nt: TGTGCCAGCAGTTTAGGGACCGGGGAGCTGTTTTTT
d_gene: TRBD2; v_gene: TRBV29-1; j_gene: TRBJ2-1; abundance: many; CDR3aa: CSVEGLAGASSYNEQFF; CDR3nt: TGCAGCGTTGAGGGACTAGCGGGGGCCAGCTCCTACAATGAGCAGTTCTTC
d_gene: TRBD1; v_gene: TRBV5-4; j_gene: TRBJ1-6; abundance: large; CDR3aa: CASSLSQGAGNSPLHF; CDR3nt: TGTGCCAGCAGCTTGTCGCAGGGGGCGGGAAATTCACCCCTCCACTTT
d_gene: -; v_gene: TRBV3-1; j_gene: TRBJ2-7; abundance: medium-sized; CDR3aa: CASSLSHGEQYF; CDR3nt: TGTGCCAGCAGCCTTTCCCACGGCGAGCAGTACTTC
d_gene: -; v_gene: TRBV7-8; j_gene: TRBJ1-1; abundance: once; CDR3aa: CASSLVGRGGTEAFF; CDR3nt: TGTGCCAGCAGCTTAGTAGGGCGCGGAGGCACTGAAGCTTTCTTT
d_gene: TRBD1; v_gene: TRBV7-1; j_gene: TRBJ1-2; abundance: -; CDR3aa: CASSSGQAYGYTF; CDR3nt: TGTGCCAGCAGCTCGGGACAGGCCTATGGCTACACCTTC
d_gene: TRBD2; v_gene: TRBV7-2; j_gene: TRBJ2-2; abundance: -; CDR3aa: CASSVKTSGGRTGELFF; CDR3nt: TGTGCCAGCAGCGTTAAGACTAGCGGTGGGAGAACCGGGGAGCTGTTTTTT
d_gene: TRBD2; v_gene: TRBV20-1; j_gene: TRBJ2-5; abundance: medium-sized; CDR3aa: CSANPLRGGPETQYF; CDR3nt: TGCAGTGCTAACCCCCTGCGGGGGGGCCCAGAGACCCAGTACTTC
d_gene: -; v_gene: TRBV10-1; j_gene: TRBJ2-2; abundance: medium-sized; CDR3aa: CASRSGTGPTGELFF; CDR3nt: TGCGCCAGCAGGAGCGGGACAGGACCCACCGGGGAGCTGTTTTTT
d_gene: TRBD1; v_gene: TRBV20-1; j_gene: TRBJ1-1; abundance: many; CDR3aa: CSAPRQGGTEAFF; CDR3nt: TGCAGTGCTCCCAGACAGGGGGGCACTGAAGCTTTCTTT
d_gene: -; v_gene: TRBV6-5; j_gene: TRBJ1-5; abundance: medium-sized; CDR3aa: CASSYSVQNQPQHF; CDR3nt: TGTGCCAGCAGTTACTCCGTACAAAATCAGCCCCAGCATTTT
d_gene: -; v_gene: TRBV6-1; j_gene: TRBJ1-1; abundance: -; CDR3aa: CASSDRRGNVNTEAFF; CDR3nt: TGTGCCAGCAGTGATCGGCGAGGCAATGTGAACACTGAAGCTTTCTTT
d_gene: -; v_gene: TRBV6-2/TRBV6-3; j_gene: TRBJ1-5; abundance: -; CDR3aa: CATRAGDQPQHF; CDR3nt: TGTGCCACCCGGGCAGGCGATCAGCCCCAGCATTTT
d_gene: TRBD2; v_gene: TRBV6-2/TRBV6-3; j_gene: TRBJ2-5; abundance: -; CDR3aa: CASSYGGGQETQYF; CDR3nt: TGTGCCAGCAGTTACGGGGGGGGGCAAGAGACCCAGTACTTC
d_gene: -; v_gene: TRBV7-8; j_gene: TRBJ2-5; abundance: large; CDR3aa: CASSLERQYF; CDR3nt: TGTGCCAGCAGCTTAGAACGCCAGTACTTC
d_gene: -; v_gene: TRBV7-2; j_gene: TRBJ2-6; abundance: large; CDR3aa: CASSLNGANVLTF; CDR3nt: TGTGCCAGCAGCTTAAACGGGGCCAACGTCCTGACTTTC
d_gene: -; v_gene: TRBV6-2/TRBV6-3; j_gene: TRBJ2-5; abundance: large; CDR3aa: CASSYRMTETQYF; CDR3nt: TGTGCCAGCAGTTACAGAATGACAGAGACCCAGTACTTC
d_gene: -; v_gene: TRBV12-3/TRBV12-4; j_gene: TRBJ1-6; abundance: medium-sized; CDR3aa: CASSAGTLKGNSPLHF; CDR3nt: TGTGCCAGCAGTGCCGGGACCCTGAAGGGGAATTCACCCCTCCACTTT
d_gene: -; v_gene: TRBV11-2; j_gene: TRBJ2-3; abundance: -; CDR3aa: CASIEVGRTTDTQYF; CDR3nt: TGTGCCAGCATCGAAGTGGGGAGGACCACAGATACGCAGTATTTT
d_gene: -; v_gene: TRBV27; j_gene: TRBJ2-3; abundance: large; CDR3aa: CASSLDRSTDTQYF; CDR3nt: TGTGCCAGCAGTTTGGACAGAAGCACAGATACGCAGTATTTT
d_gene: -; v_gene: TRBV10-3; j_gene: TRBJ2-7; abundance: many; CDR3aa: CAIGLIASSSYEQYF; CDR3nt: TGTGCCATCGGCCTAATAGCGTCCAGCTCCTACGAGCAGTACTTC
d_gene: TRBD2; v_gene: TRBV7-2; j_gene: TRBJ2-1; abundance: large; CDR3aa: CASSVKTSGVYNEQFF; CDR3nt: TGTGCCAGCAGCGTTAAGACTAGCGGGGTTTACAATGAGCAGTTCTTC
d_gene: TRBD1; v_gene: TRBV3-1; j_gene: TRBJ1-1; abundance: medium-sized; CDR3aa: CASSQEKGAFVTEAFF; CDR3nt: TGTGCCAGCAGCCAAGAGAAGGGGGCGTTTGTGACTGAAGCTTTCTTT
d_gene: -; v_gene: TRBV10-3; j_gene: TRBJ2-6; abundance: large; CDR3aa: CATKNPGANVLTF; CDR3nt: TGTGCCACCAAAAACCCTGGGGCCAACGTCCTGACTTTC
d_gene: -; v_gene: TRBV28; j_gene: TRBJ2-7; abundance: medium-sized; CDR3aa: CASSPPRGIPYEQYF; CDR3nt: TGTGCCAGCAGTCCTCCCAGGGGAATCCCCTACGAGCAGTACTTC
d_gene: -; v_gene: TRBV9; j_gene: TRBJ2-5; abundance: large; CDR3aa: CASSVRGTHQETQYF; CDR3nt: TGTGCCAGCAGCGTTCGGGGGACGCACCAAGAGACCCAGTACTTC
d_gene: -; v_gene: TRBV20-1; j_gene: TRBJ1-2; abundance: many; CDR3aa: CSATQSQEVGYTF; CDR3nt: TGCAGTGCCACACAGTCCCAAGAGGTTGGCTACACCTTC
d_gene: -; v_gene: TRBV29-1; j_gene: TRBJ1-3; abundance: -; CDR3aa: CSVERDTGNTIYF; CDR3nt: TGCAGCGTTGAAAGGGATACTGGAAACACCATATATTTT
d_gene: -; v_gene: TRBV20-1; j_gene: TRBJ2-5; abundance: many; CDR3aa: CSARDAVSQETQYF; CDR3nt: TGCAGTGCTAGAGATGCGGTCTCTCAAGAGACCCAGTACTTC
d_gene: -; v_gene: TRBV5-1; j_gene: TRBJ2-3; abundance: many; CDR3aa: CASSLGDTSTDTQYF; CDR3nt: TGCGCCAGCAGCTTGGGGGACACCAGCACAGATACGCAGTATTTT
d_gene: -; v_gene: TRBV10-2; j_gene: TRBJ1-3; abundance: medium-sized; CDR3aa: CASSESSTPGNTIYF; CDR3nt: TGCGCCAGCAGTGAGTCGTCTACACCTGGAAACACCATATATTTT
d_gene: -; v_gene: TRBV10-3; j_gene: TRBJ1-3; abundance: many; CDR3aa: CAISESGTGNTIYF; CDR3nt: TGTGCCATCAGTGAGTCCGGGACAGGAAACACCATATATTTT
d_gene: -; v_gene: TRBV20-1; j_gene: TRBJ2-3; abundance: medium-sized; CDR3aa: CSASGDPDTQYF; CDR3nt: TGCAGTGCTAGCGGGGACCCAGATACGCAGTATTTT
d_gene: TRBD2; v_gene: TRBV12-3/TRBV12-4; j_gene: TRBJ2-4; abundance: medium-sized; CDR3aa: CASSLLGSGGVVAKNIQYF; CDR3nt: TGTGCCAGCAGTTTATTGGGTAGCGGGGGGGTGGTGGCCAAAAACATTCAGTACTTC
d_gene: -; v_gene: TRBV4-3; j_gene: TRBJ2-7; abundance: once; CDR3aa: CASSQDRFFAVYEQYF; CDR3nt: TGCGCCAGCAGCCAAGATAGGTTTTTCGCTGTCTACGAGCAGTACTTC
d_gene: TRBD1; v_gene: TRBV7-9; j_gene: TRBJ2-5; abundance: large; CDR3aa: CASSPGQGATGGTQYF; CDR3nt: TGTGCCAGCAGCCCCGGGCAGGGGGCGACTGGTGGGACCCAGTACTTC
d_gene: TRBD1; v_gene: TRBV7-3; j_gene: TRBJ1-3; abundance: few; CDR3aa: CASSQGQARSGNTIYF; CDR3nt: TGTGCCAGCAGCCAGGGACAGGCCCGCTCTGGAAACACCATATATTTT
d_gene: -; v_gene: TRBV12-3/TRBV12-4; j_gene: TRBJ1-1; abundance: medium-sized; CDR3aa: CASSLGAANTEAFF; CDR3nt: TGTGCCAGCAGTTTGGGGGCGGCGAACACTGAAGCTTTCTTT
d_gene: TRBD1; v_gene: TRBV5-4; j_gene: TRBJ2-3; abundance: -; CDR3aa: CASSLSQGAQDTQYF; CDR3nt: TGTGCCAGCAGCTTGTCGCAGGGGGCGCAAGATACGCAGTATTTT
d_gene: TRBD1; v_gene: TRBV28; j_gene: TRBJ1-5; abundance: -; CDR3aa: CASSPGTGNNQPQHF; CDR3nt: TGTGCCAGCAGTCCCGGGACAGGTAACAATCAGCCCCAGCATTTT
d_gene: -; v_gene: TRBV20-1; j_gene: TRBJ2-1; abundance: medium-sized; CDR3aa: CSALGLMNEQFF; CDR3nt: TGCAGTGCTCTTGGGTTGATGAATGAGCAGTTCTTC
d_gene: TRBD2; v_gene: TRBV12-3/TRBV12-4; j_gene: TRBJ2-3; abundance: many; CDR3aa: CASSLVAGGPDTQYF; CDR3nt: TGTGCCAGCAGTTTAGTAGCGGGGGGGCCGGATACGCAGTATTTT
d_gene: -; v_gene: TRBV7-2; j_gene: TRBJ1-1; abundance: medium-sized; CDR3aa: CASSLDRVNTEAFF; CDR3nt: TGTGCCAGCAGCTTAGACAGGGTGAACACTGAAGCTTTCTTT